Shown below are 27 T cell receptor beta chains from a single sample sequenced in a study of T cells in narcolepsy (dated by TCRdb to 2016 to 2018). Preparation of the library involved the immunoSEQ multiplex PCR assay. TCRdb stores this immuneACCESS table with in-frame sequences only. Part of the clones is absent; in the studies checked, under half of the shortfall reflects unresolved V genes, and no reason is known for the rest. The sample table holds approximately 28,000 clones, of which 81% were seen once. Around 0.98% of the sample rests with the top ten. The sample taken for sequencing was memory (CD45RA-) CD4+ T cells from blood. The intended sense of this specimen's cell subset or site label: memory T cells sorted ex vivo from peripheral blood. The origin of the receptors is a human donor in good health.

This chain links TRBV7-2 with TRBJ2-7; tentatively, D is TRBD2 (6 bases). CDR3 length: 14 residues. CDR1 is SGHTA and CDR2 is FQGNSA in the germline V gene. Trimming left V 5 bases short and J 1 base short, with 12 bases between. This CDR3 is CASSRGWGSYEQYF. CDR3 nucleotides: TGTGCCAGCAGCCGGGGGTGGGGTTCCTACGAGCAGTACTTC.

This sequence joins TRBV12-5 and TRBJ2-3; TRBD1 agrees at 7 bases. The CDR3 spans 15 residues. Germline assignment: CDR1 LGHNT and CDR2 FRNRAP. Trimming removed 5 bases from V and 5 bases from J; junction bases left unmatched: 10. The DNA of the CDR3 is TGTGCTAGTGGTCGTCTGACAGGGCGGAGAGATACGCAGTATTTT. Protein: CASGRLTGRRDTQYF.

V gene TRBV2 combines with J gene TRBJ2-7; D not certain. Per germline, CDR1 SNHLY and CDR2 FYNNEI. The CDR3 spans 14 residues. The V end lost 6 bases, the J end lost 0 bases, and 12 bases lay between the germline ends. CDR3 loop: CASRLTEISYEQYF. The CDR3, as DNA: TGTGCCAGCAGATTGACGGAGATCTCCTACGAGCAGTACTTC. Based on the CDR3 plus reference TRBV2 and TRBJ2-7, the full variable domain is EPEVTQTPSHQVTQMGQEVILRCVPISNHLYFYWYRQILGQKVEFLVSFYNNEISEKSEIFDDQFSVERPDGSNFTLKIRSTKLEDSAMYFCASRLTEISYEQYFGPGTRLTVT.

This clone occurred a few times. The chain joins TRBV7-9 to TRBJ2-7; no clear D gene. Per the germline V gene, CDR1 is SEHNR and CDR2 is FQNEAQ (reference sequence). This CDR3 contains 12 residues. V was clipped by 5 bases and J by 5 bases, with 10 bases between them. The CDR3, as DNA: TGTGCCAGCAGCCCTTCTCAAAACGAGCAGTACTTC. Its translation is CASSPSQNEQYF. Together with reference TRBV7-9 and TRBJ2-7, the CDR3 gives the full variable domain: DTGVSQNPRHKITKRGQNVTFRCDPISEHNRLYWYRQTLGQGPEFLTYFQNEAQLEKSRLLSDRFSAERPKGSFSTLEIQRTEQGDSAMYLCASSPSQNEQYFGPGTRLTVT.

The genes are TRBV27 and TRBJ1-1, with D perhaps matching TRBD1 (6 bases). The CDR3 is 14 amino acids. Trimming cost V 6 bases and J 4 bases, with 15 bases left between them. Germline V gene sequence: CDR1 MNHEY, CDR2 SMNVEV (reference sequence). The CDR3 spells CASSKQGWGTEAFF. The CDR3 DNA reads TGTGCCAGCAGCAAACAGGGTTGGGGCACTGAAGCTTTCTTT.

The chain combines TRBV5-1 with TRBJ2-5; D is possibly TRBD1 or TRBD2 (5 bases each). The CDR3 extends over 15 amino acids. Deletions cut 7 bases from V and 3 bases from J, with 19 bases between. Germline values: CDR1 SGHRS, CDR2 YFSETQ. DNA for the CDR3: TGCGCCAGCTCAAGGCGTCGGGGCCGAGAAGAGACCCAGTACTTC. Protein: CASSRRRGREETQYF.

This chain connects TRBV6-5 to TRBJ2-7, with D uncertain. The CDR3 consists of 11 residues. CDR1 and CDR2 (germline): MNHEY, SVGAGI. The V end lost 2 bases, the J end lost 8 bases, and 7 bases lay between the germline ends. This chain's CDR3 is CASSYKSQQYF. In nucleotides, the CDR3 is TGTGCCAGCAGTTACAAGTCCCAGCAGTACTTC.

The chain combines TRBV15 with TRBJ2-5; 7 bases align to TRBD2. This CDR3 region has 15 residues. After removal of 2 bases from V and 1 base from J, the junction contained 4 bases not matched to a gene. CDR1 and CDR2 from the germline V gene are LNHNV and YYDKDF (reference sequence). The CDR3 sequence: CATSRQGLVQETQYF. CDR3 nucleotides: TGTGCCACCAGCAGACAAGGACTAGTCCAAGAGACCCAGTACTTC. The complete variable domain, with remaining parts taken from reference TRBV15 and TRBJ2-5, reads DAMVIQNPRYQVTQFGKPVTLSCSQTLNHNVMYWYQQKSSQAPKLLFHYYDKDFNNEADTPDNFQSRRPNTSFCFLDIRSPGLGDTAMYLCATSRQGLVQETQYFGPGTRLLVL.

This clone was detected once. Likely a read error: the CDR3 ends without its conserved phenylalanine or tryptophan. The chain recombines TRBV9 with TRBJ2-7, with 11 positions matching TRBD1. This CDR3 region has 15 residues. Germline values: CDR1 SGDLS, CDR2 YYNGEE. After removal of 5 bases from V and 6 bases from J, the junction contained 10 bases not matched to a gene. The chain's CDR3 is CASSLMDRGHGEQYL. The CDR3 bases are TGTGCCAGCAGTCTCATGGACAGGGGGCATGGCGAGCAGTACCTC.

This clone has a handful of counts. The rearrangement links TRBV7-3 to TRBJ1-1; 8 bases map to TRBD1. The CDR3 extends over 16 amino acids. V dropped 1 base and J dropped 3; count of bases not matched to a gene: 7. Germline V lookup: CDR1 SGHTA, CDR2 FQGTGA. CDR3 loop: CASSLRAGGLDTEAFF. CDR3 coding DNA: TGTGCCAGCAGCTTAAGGGCAGGGGGCTTGGACACTGAAGCTTTCTTT. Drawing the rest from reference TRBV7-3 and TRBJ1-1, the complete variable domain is GAGVSQTPSNKVTEKGKYVELRCDPISGHTALYWYRQSLGQGPEFLIYFQGTGAADDSGLPNDRFFAVRPEGSVSTLKIQRTERGDSAVYLCASSLRAGGLDTEAFFGQGTRLTVV.

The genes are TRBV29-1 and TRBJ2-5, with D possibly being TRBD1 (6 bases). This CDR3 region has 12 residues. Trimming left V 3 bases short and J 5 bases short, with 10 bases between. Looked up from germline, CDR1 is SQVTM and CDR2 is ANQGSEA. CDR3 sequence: CSVERGIETQYF. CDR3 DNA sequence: TGCAGCGTTGAGAGGGGGATTGAGACCCAGTACTTC.

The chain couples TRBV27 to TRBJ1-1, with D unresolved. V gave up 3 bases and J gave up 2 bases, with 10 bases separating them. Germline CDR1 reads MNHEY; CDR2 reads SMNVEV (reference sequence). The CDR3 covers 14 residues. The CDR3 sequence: CASSFRRTNTEAFF. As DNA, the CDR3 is TGTGCCAGCAGTTTTCGGAGAACCAACACTGAAGCTTTCTTT.

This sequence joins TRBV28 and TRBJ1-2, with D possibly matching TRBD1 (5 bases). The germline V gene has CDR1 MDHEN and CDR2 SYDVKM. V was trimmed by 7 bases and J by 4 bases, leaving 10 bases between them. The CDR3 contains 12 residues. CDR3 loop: CASNGQAYGYTF. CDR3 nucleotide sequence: TGTGCCAGCAACGGACAAGCCTATGGCTACACCTTC.

The CDR3 sequence: CASQLGRGGSNEQFF. CDR3 sequence (DNA): TGTGCCAGCCAGTTAGGGCGCGGGGGGTCGAATGAGCAGTTCTTC. The genes are TRBV6-5 and TRBJ2-1, with 8 bases that match TRBD2. From germline, CDR1 is MNHEY and CDR2 SVGAGI. The CDR3 covers 15 residues. Trimming at V came to 8 bases and at J to 7 bases, leaving 13 bases not matched to a gene.

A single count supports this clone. The CDR3, as DNA: TGTGCCAGCACTACAGGACTCTCTGGAAACACCATATATTTT. It encodes CASTTGLSGNTIYF. The J gene is TRBJ1-3, the V gene TRBV2, with D maybe TRBD1 (5 bases). CDR1 and CDR2 from the germline V gene are SNHLY and FYNNEI. V lost 7 bases and J lost 0, with 10 bases in between. The CDR3 contains 14 residues.

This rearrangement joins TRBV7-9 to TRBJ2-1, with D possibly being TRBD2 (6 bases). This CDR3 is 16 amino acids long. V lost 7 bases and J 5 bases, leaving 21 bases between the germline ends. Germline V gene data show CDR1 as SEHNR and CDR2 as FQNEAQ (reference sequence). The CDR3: CASTLSGGILNNEQFF. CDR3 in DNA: TGTGCCAGCACCCTCAGTGGGGGGATTCTAAACAATGAGCAGTTCTTC.

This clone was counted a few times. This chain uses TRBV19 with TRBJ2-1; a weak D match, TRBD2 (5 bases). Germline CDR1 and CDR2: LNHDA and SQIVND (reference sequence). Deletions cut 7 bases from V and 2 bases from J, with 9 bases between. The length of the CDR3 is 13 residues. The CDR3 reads CASKEAPYNEQFF. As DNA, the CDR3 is TGTGCCAGTAAGGAGGCCCCCTACAATGAGCAGTTCTTC.

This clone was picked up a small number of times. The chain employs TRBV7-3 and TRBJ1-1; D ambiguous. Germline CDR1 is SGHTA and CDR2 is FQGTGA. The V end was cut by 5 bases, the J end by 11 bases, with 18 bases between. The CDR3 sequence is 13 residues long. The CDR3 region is CASSLRAAEAAFF. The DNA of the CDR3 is TGTGCCAGCAGCCTCCGGGCCGCAGAGGCCGCTTTCTTT.

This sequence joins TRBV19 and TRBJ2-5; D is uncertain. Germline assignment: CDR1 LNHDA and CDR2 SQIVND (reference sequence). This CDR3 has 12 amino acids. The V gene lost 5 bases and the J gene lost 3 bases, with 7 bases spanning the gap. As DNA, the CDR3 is TGTGCCAGTAGTTTTGGGAAAGAGACCCAGTACTTC. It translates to CASSFGKETQYF.

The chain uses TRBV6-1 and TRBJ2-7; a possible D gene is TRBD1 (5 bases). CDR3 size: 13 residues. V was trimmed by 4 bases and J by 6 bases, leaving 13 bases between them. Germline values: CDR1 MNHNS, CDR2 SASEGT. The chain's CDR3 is CASSVRGRGEQYF. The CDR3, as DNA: TGTGCCAGCAGTGTCCGAGGTAGGGGCGAGCAGTACTTC.

The CDR3 region is CASSPPDGSYEQYF. CDR3 in DNA: TGTGCCAGCTCACCCCCCGACGGCTCCTACGAGCAGTACTTC. The chain joins TRBV18 to TRBJ2-7; no definite D call. Germline CDR1 is KGHSH and CDR2 is LQKENI. The CDR3 loop spans 14 amino acids. The V end was cut by 3 bases, the J end by 0 bases, with 9 bases between.

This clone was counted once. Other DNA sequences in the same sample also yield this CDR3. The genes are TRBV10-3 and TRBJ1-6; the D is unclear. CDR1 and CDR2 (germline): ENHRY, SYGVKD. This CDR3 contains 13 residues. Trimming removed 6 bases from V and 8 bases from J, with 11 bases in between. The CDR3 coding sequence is TGTGCCATCAGCGTGGGAGCGGATTCACCCCTCCACTTT. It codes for CAISVGADSPLHF.

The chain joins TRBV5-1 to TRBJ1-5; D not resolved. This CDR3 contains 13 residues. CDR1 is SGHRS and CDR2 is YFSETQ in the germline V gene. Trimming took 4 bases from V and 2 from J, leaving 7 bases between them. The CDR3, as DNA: TGCGCCAGCAGCGAGGGCGGCAATCAGCCCCAGCATTTT. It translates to CASSEGGNQPQHF.

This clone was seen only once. In DNA, the CDR3 is TGTGCCTGGAGCCAAGGCGACGAGCAGTACTTC. This translates into CAWSQGDEQYF. The chain couples TRBV30 to TRBJ2-7; D is unclear. Germline V gene lookup returns CDR1 GTSNPN and CDR2 SVGIG (reference sequence). Trimming removed 3 bases at V and 5 bases at J, with 8 bases between. The CDR3 contains 11 residues.

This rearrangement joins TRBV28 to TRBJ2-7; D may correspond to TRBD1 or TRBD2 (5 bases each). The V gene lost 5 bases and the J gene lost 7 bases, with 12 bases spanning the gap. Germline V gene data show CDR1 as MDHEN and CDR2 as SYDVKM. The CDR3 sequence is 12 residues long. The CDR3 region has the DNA TGTGCCAGCAGTAAAAACAGGAGGGAGCAGTACTTC. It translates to CASSKNRREQYF.

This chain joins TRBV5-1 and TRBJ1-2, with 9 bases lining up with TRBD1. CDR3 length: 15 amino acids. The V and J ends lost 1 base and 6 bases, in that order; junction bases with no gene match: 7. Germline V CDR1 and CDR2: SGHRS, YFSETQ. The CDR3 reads CASSLTGGVENGYTF. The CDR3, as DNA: TGCGCCAGCAGCTTGACAGGGGGCGTGGAGAATGGCTACACCTTC.

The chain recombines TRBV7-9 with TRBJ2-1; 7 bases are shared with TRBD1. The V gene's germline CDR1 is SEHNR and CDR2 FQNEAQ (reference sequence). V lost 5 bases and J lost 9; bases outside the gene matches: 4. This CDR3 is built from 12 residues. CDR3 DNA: TGTGCCAGCAGCGCGACAGGGTTTGAGCAGTTCTTC. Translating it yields CASSATGFEQFF. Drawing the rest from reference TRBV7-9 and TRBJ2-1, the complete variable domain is DTGVSQNPRHKITKRGQNVTFRCDPISEHNRLYWYRQTLGQGPEFLTYFQNEAQLEKSRLLSDRFSAERPKGSFSTLEIQRTEQGDSAMYLCASSATGFEQFFGPGTRLTVL.